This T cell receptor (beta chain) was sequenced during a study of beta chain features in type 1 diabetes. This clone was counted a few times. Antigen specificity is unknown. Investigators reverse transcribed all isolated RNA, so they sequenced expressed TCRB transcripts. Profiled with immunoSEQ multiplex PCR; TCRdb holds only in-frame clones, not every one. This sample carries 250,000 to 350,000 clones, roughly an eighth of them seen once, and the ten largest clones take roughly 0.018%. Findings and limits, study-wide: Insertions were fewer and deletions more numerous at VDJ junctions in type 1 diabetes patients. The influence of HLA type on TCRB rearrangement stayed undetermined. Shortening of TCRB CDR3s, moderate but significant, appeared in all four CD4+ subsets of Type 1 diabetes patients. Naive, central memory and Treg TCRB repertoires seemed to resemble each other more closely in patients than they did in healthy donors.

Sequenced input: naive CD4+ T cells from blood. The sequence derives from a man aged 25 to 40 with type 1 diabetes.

CDR3 residues: CATSRDRLAEQFF. Here the CDR3 DNA reads TGTGCCACCAGCAGAGACCGTCTAGCGGAGCAGTTCTTC. This chain uses TRBV15 with TRBJ2-1, with a weak D call TRBD2 (6 bases). V was clipped by 0 bases and J by 10 bases, with 10 bases between them. CDR3 length equals 13 residues. The germline V gene has CDR1 LNHNV and CDR2 YYDKDF (reference sequence).